This T cell receptor (beta chain) was sequenced during a study of shared clonotypes between healthy human individuals. Study-level points and caveats: Lower generation probabilities were found for non-shared clonotypes than for those shared by all four donors.

This CDR3 has 13 amino acids. Germline V gives CDR1 MNHEY, CDR2 SVGAGI. V lost 8 bases to trimming and J lost 3 bases; unmatched junction nucleotides: 7. TCRdb's copy holds only in-frame clones and misses some; the assay was immunoSEQ multiplex PCR. This sample has around 2,000,000 clones, with 85% to 95% found just once. Note on this clone: Its antigen is not identified.

It was CD45RO-negative cells, positively selected for CCR7, that made up naive CD8 cells, with terminally differentiated effector memory CD45RA+ cells excluded. J is TRBJ2-7 and V is TRBV6-5; TRBD1 matches at 7 bases. Sequencing input: naive CD8+ T cells sorted from blood. The clonotype originates from a man aged 18 to 30 in good health. The CDR3: CASAPGTVYEQYF. In nucleotides, the CDR3 is TGTGCCAGCGCCCCCGGGACAGTCTACGAGCAGTACTTC.